This T cell receptor (beta chain) was observed in a study of blood T cell repertoires in COVID-19. Whole-study context: Spain, Italy and the United States supplied samples that represented acute and convalescent COVID-19. T cells, B-cell-depleted T cells, or PBMCs supplied cDNA or gDNA.

Per the authors' pipeline: The assay estimated nucleated cells by amplifying reference gene primers. The repertoire was sequenced with immunoSEQ multiplex PCR; TCRdb's copy has only in-frame clones and lacks some. V and J calls and clone size are given by that table; D and trimming were obtained from the DNA. The data contain 90,000 to 130,000 clones, more than 75% of them singletons. This CDR3 spans 17 amino acids. From germline, CDR1 is KGHDR and CDR2 SFDVKD. Trimming removed 3 bases from V and 0 bases from J, with 14 bases in between. The TCR comes from a woman aged 45-60 years with acute or convalescent COVID-19. The sample taken for sequencing was peripheral blood. V usage is TRBV24-1 and J usage is TRBJ2-1; possible D gene TRBD2, 6 bases. The DNA for the CDR3 is TGTGCCACCAGTGATATGGGCGGGATTAGCTCCTACAATGAGCAGTTCTTC. Translated, it gives CATSDMGGISSYNEQFF.